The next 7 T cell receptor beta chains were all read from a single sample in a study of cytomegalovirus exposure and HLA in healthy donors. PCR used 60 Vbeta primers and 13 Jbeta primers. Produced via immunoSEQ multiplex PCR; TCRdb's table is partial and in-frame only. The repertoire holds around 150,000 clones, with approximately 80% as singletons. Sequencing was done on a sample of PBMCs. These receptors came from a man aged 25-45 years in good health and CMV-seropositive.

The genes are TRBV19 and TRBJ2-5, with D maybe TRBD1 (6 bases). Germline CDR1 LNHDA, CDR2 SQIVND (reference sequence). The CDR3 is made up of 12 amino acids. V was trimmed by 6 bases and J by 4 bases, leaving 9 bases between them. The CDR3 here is CASSPRGETQYF. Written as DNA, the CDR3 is TGTGCCAGTAGCCCCAGGGGAGAGACCCAGTACTTC.

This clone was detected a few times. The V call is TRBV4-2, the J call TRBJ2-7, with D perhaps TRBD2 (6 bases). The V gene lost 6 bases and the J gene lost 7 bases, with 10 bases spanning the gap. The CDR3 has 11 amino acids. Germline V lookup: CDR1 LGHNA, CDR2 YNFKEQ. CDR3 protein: CASRVGREQYF. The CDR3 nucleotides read TGTGCCAGCAGGGTAGGGAGGGAGCAGTACTTC.

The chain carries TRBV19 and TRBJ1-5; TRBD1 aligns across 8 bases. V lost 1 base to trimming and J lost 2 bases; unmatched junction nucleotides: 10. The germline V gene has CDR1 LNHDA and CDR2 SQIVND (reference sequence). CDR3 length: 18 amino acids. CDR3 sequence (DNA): TGTGCCAGTAGTATAGTAGGACAGGGTGGGTTTGGCAATCAGCCCCAGCATTTT. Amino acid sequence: CASSIVGQGGFGNQPQHF.

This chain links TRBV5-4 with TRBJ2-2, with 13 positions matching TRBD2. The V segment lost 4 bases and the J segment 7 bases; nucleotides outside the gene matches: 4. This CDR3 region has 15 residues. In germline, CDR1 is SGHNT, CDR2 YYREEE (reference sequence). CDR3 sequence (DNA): TGTGCCAGCAGCCAGGGACTAGCGGGGATCGGGGAGCTGTTTTTT. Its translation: CASSQGLAGIGELFF.

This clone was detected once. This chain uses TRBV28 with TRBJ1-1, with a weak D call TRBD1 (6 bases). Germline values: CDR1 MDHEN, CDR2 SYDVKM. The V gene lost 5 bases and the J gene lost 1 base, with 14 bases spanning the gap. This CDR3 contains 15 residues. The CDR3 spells CASSPHGTPNTEAFF. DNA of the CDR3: TGTGCCAGCAGTCCCCACGGGACACCGAACACTGAAGCTTTCTTT.

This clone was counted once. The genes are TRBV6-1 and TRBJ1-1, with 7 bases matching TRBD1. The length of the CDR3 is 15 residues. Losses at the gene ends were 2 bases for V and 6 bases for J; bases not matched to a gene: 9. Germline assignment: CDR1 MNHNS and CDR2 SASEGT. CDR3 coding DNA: TGTGCCAGCAGTGAATTGGCCCTAGGGGGCCCTGAAGCTTTCTTT. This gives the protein CASSELALGGPEAFF.

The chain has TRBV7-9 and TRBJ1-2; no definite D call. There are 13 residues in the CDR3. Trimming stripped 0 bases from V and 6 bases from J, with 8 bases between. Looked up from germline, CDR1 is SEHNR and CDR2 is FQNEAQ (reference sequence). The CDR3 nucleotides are TGTGCCAGCAGCTTAGCAGGAGAGCATGGCTACACCTTC. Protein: CASSLAGEHGYTF.